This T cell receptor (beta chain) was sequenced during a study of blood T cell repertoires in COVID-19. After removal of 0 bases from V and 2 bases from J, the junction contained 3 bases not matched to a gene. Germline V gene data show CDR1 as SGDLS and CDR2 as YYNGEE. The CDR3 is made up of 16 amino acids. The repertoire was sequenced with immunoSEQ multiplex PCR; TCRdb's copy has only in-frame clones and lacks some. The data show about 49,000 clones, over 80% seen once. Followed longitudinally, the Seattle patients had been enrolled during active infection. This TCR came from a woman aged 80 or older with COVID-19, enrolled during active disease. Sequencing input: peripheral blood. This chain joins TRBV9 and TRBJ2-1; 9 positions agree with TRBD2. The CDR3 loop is CASSVVSSGTYNEQFF. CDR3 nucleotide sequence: TGTGCCAGCAGCGTAGTGTCTAGCGGGACCTACAATGAGCAGTTCTTC.